This T cell receptor (beta chain) was found in a study of identical twins. Study-wide findings and caveats: Excess twin sharing in beta out-of-frame sequences was weaker.

This clonotype has a count of ten or more. The antigen is not known. Via MiXCR, TCRdb re-called the 5' RACE reads, giving one row per CDR3 protein. The table includes a few hundred thousand distinct CDR3 sequences, around 9.6% detected once. The CDR3 extends over 16 amino acids. V shed 5 bases, J shed 7 bases, and the junction held 11 bases outside the gene matches. CDR1 and CDR2 (germline): MDHEN, SYDVKM. The same data also went into a second study, on yellow fever vaccine responses in identical twins. That report notes: A vaccine T cell response that seemed partly convergent and partly personalized was reported in twins.

The chain is built from TRBV28 and TRBJ2-5, with 12 bases aligning to TRBD2. The receptor was isolated from a woman in her late teens or twenties in good health. The specimen sequenced was PBMCs. The CDR3 loop reads CASSTKRTSGKGTQYF. In DNA, the CDR3 is TGTGCCAGCAGTACAAAGAGGACTAGCGGGAAGGGGACCCAGTACTTC. The full variable domain, its missing parts supplied by reference TRBV28 and TRBJ2-5, is DVKVTQSSRYLVKRTGEKVFLECVQDMDHENMFWYRQDPGLGLRLIYFSYDVKMKEKGDIPEGYSVSREKKERFSLILESASTNQTSMYLCASSTKRTSGKGTQYFGPGTRLLVL.